The 19 T cell receptor beta chains reported below all come from one sample, sequenced in a study of blood T cell repertoires in COVID-19. The protocol was immunoSEQ multiplex PCR, while the TCRdb copy is restricted to in-frame clones and leaves out a portion. The table lists fewer than 350,000 clones, approximately 87% of them singletons, with 9.5% to 15% in the top ten. The sample comprised peripheral blood. Receptors originate from a woman in her 30s with COVID-19, enrolled during active disease.

This chain links TRBV6-5 with TRBJ1-1; 8 nucleotides agree with TRBD1. CDR3 length equals 14 residues. V shed 3 bases and J 4 bases; nucleotides not matched to a gene: 4. From germline, CDR1 is MNHEY and CDR2 SVGAGI. The CDR3 coding sequence is TGTGCCAGCAGTTATCAGACAGGGGCCACTGAAGCTTTCTTT. It yields the protein CASSYQTGATEAFF.

V and J are TRBV29-1 and TRBJ1-1; the match to TRBD1 covers 7 bases. Losses at the gene ends were 4 bases for V and 0 bases for J; bases not matched to a gene: 8. The CDR3 contains 15 residues. Germline V gene data show CDR1 as SQVTM and CDR2 as ANQGSEA. CDR3 DNA: TGCAGCGTTGTTTCGACAGGGATCATGAACACTGAAGCTTTCTTT. Protein product: CSVVSTGIMNTEAFF.

The CDR3 sequence: CASSSYKDRNPYEQYF. CDR3 coding DNA: TGTGCCAGCAGCTCGTACAAGGACAGAAACCCCTACGAGCAGTACTTC. The chain recombines TRBV27 with TRBJ2-7, with D possibly matching TRBD1 (6 bases). The CDR3 loop spans 16 amino acids. V gave up 6 bases and J gave up 2 bases, with 20 bases separating them. CDR1 and CDR2 from the germline V gene are MNHEY and SMNVEV (reference sequence).

This clone was recorded once. This chain connects TRBV28 to TRBJ2-2; 11 bases are a match to TRBD2. V lost 8 bases to trimming and J lost 3 bases; unmatched junction nucleotides: 5. The germline V gene has CDR1 MDHEN and CDR2 SYDVKM. This CDR3 contains 15 residues. DNA for the CDR3: TGTGCCAGCCGAACTAGCGGGGGTTACACCGGGGAGCTGTTTTTT. Protein: CASRTSGGYTGELFF. Full variable domain (outside the CDR3, taken from reference TRBV28 and TRBJ2-2): DVKVTQSSRYLVKRTGEKVFLECVQDMDHENMFWYRQDPGLGLRLIYFSYDVKMKEKGDIPEGYSVSREKKERFSLILESASTNQTSMYLCASRTSGGYTGELFFGEGSRLTVL.

The chain recombines TRBV7-9 with TRBJ2-2; 8 nucleotides align to TRBD1. Trimming at V came to 7 bases and at J to 5 bases, leaving 12 bases not matched to a gene. In germline, CDR1 is SEHNR, CDR2 FQNEAQ (reference sequence). The CDR3 extends over 16 amino acids. CDR3 DNA sequence: TGTGCCAGCACCCTTTGGGAGACAGGGGAAACCGGGGAGCTGTTTTTT. It yields the protein CASTLWETGETGELFF.

J is TRBJ2-7 and V is TRBV6-5; 8 nucleotides match TRBD1. Germline-derived CDR1 and CDR2 are MNHEY and SVGAGI. V dropped 0 bases and J dropped 5; count of bases not matched to a gene: 6. The CDR3 spans 15 residues. The CDR3 DNA sequence: TGTGCCAGCAGTTACTCGCAACAGGGGGTAGACGAGCAGTACTTC. The encoded protein is CASSYSQQGVDEQYF.

The V and J genes are TRBV5-5 and TRBJ2-5; TRBD2 matches 7 bases. The CDR3 consists of 16 residues. The germline gives CDR1 SGHKS, CDR2 YYEKEE (reference sequence). V lost 0 bases to trimming and J lost 5 bases; unmatched junction nucleotides: 10. In DNA, the CDR3 is TGTGCCAGCAGCTTGGCCGGGGGAGCGGGGTGGGAGACCCAGTACTTC. Translation: CASSLAGGAGWETQYF.

The gene calls are TRBV5-4 and TRBJ2-4, with 12 positions matching TRBD2. The CDR3 is 17 amino acids. V shed 4 bases, J shed 0 bases, and the junction held 5 bases outside the gene matches. Germline values: CDR1 SGHNT, CDR2 YYREEE (reference sequence). CDR3 DNA sequence: TGTGCCAGCAGCGCAGGACTAGCGGGGTCAGCCAAAAACATTCAGTACTTC. This sequence encodes CASSAGLAGSAKNIQYF.

The chain couples TRBV11-2 to TRBJ1-1, with TRBD1 matching 11 bases. V shed 2 bases, J shed 6 bases, and the junction held 5 bases outside the gene matches. Germline CDR1 is SGHAT and CDR2 is FQNNGV. The length of the CDR3 is 15 residues. The CDR3 here is CASSLMDRGRSEAFF. The CDR3, as DNA: TGTGCCAGCAGCTTAATGGACAGGGGGCGATCTGAAGCTTTCTTT.

This chain uses TRBV25-1 with TRBJ1-5; D is unresolved. This CDR3 has 14 residues. Trimming left V 6 bases short and J 2 bases short, with 11 bases between. From germline, CDR1 is MGHDK and CDR2 SYGVNS. CDR3 bases: TGTGCCAGCAGCCGTGAGGGAGGCAATCAGCCCCAGCATTTT. It is translated as CASSREGGNQPQHF.

This chain links TRBV9 with TRBJ2-1; perhaps TRBD1 as D (5 bases). The length of the CDR3 is 14 residues. From germline, CDR1 is SGDLS and CDR2 YYNGEE. Trimming cost V 4 bases and J 5 bases, with 13 bases left between them. The CDR3 here is CASSIQTAHNEQFF. In nucleotides, the CDR3 is TGTGCCAGCAGCATTCAGACAGCGCACAATGAGCAGTTCTTC. Combining the CDR3 with reference TRBV9 and TRBJ2-1 gives the whole variable domain DSGVTQTPKHLITATGQRVTLRCSPRSGDLSVYWYQQSLDQGLQFLIQYYNGEERAKGNILERFSAQQFPDLHSELNLSSLELGDSALYFCASSIQTAHNEQFFGPGTRLTVL.

The chain combines TRBV20-1 with TRBJ1-3, with no clear D. The germline V gene encodes CDR1 DFQATT and CDR2 SNEGSKA (reference sequence). The CDR3 length is 11 residues. The CDR3 nucleotides are TGCAGCCTTCCTTCTGGAAACACCATATATTTT. Encoded protein: CSLPSGNTIYF.

The chain has TRBV13 and TRBJ2-7, with a tentative D call TRBD2 (5 bases). Germline V gene data show CDR1 as PRHDT and CDR2 as FYEKMQ (reference sequence). Trimming pared 4 bases from V and 4 bases from J, leaving 5 bases between. The CDR3 length is 11 residues. The CDR3 bases are TGTGCCAGCAGCTCGGGGTACGAGCAGTACTTC. Translated, it gives CASSSGYEQYF.

The chain joins TRBV11-3 to TRBJ2-7; 12 positions agree with TRBD2. Germline CDR1 SGHNT, CDR2 YENEEA. V gave up 5 bases and J gave up 3 bases; unmatched junction bases: 2. The CDR3 sequence is 14 residues long. The CDR3 spells CASSATSGGYEQYF. The CDR3 DNA reads as TGTGCCAGCAGCGCGACTAGCGGGGGCTACGAGCAGTACTTC. The full variable domain, its missing parts supplied by reference TRBV11-3 and TRBJ2-7, is EAGVVQSPRYKIIEKKQPVAFWCNPISGHNTLYWYLQNLGQGPELLIRYENEEAVDDSQLPKDRFSAERLKGVDSTLKIQPAELGDSAVYLCASSATSGGYEQYFGPGTRLTVT.

The CDR3 region has the DNA TGTGCCACCGTAGACAGCTATGGCTACACCTTC. Translation gives CATVDSYGYTF. The chain carries TRBV19 and TRBJ1-2; a possible D gene is TRBD1 (5 bases). The ends were cut back, 10 bases at V and 4 bases at J, with 10 bases in the middle. The CDR3 runs 11 residues. Germline CDR1 reads LNHDA; CDR2 reads SQIVND (reference sequence).

The V call is TRBV2, the J call TRBJ2-5; the match to TRBD1 covers 12 bases. J gave up 5 bases and V 6 bases, and 4 bases lay outside the gene matches. The CDR3 is made up of 14 amino acids. Germline CDR1 SNHLY, CDR2 FYNNEI. The CDR3, as DNA: TGTGCCAGCAGCGGGGACAGGGGGCCGGAGACCCAGTACTTC. Protein sequence: CASSGDRGPETQYF.

V usage is TRBV28 and J usage is TRBJ2-7; 9 nucleotides agree with TRBD1. The V and J ends lost 6 bases and 4 bases, in that order; junction bases with no gene match: 4. Germline lookup yields CDR1 MDHEN and CDR2 SYDVKM. The CDR3 has 13 residues. CDR3 amino acids: CASRKQGAYEQYF. For the CDR3, the DNA is TGTGCCAGCAGGAAACAGGGGGCTTACGAGCAGTACTTC.

The rearrangement uses TRBV5-4 and TRBJ2-3, with a tentative D call TRBD2 (6 bases). Looked up from germline, CDR1 is SGHNT and CDR2 is YYREEE (reference sequence). The CDR3 is made up of 15 amino acids. The V end lost 3 bases, the J end lost 2 bases, and 13 bases lay between the germline ends. The CDR3 loop is CASSSTGTYTDTQYF. Written as DNA, the CDR3 is TGTGCCAGCAGCTCCACCGGGACTTACACAGATACGCAGTATTTT. The full variable domain, with the rest looked up from reference TRBV5-4 and TRBJ2-3, is ETGVTQSPTHLIKTRGQQVTLRCSSQSGHNTVSWYQQALGQGPQFIFQYYREEENGRGNFPPRFSGLQFPNYSSELNVNALELDDSALYLCASSSTGTYTDTQYFGPGTRLTVL.

The chain joins TRBV7-9 to TRBJ2-7; 7 positions agree with TRBD1. This CDR3 contains 13 residues. The ends lost 3 bases at V and 3 bases at J; junction bases unmatched: 2. The germline V gene encodes CDR1 SEHNR and CDR2 FQNEAQ (reference sequence). CDR3 protein: CASSFTGDYEQYF. As DNA, the CDR3 is TGTGCCAGCAGCTTTACAGGGGACTACGAGCAGTACTTC. Complete variable domain (other parts from reference TRBV7-9 and TRBJ2-7): DTGVSQNPRHKITKRGQNVTFRCDPISEHNRLYWYRQTLGQGPEFLTYFQNEAQLEKSRLLSDRFSAERPKGSFSTLEIQRTEQGDSAMYLCASSFTGDYEQYFGPGTRLTVT.